This T cell receptor beta chain was profiled in a study of spatial heterogeneity in lung cancer. Overall study context: Beta-chain sequences consistently outnumbered alpha-chain sequences in detection. The mean occurrence of each unique TCR and UMI combination in raw reads exceeded eight.

The time point was: sample taken at primary tumor resection. Frozen PBMC, nontumor lung or tumor provided whole RNA, which was sequenced unsorted. The donors comprised about 65 untreated early-stage non-small cell lung cancer patients. V lost 3 bases and J 0 bases, leaving 8 bases between the germline ends. The CDR3 contains 15 residues. Per the germline V gene, CDR1 is LNHDA and CDR2 is SQIVND (reference sequence). By proportion, this clonotype is medium-sized. Its target is not known. Whole-study findings and limits: Resection blood, more than follow-up blood, showed ubiquitous expanded tumor TCRs.

TCRdb redid the calling of the 5' RACE reads with MiXCR, one entry per CDR3 protein. The sample lists some 4,900 distinct CDR3 sequences, more than 25% seen once, with less than 20% in the top ten. This sequence was found in a male donor with early-stage non-small cell lung cancer. The chain links TRBV19 to TRBJ2-2, with D perhaps TRBD1 or TRBD2 (5 bases each). Specimen: PBMCs, collected at surgery. This chain's CDR3 is CASSIGAPNTGELFF. CDR3 DNA sequence: TGTGCCAGTAGTATCGGGGCTCCGAACACCGGGGAGCTGTTTTTT.